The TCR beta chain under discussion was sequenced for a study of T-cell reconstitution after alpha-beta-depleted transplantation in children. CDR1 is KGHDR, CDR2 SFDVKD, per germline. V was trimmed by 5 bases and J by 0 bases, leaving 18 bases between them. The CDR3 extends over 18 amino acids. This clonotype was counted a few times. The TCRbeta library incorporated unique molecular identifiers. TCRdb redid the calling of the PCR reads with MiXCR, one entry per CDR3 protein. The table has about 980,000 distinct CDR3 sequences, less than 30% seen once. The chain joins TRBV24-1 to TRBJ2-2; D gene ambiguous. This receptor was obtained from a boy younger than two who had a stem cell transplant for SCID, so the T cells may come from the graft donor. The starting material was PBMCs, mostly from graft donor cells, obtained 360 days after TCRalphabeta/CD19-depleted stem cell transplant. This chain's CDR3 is CATSVRDKKGANTGELFF. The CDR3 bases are TGTGCCACCAGTGTGCGAGACAAAAAAGGAGCGAACACCGGGGAGCTGTTTTTT.